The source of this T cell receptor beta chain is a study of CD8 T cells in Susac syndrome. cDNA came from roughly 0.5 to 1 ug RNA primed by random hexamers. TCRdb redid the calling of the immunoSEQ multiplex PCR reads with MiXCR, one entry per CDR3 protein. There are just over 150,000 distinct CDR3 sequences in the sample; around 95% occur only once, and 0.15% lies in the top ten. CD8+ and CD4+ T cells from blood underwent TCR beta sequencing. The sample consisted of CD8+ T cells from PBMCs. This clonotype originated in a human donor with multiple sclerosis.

CDR3 sequence reads: CASSVEDQPQHF. The CDR3 DNA reads TGTGCCAGCAGTGTCGAGGATCAGCCCCAGCATTTT. This chain uses TRBV6-1 with TRBJ1-5; no clear D. The V and J ends lost 4 bases and 5 bases respectively, with 6 bases between them. The germline V gene has CDR1 MNHNS and CDR2 SASEGT. This CDR3 comprises 12 residues.